The 20 T cell receptor beta chains given below trace back to one sample, sequenced in a study of cytotoxic CD8 clonotypes in ibrutinib-treated CLL. The data were produced by immunoSEQ multiplex PCR, yet TCRdb's version contains in-frame clones alone and is incomplete. The repertoire has some 200,000 clones, more than 70% of them found once; the top ten carry over 9.5%. The sequenced sample was PBMCs, obtained after 12 months of ibrutinib treatment. The receptor source for this set is a human donor with chronic lymphocytic leukemia.

The chain uses TRBV27 and TRBJ1-5; possibly TRBD1 for D (5 bases). Germline V CDR1 and CDR2: MNHEY, SMNVEV (reference sequence). The CDR3 runs 13 residues. V lost 3 bases to trimming and J lost 8 bases, with 11 bases between them. The DNA for the CDR3 is TGTGCCAGCAGTTTTAGGGGCAGGGAGCCCCAGCATTTT. This sequence encodes CASSFRGREPQHF.

This clone has a handful of counts. The rearrangement joins TRBV18 to TRBJ1-5; no definite D call. V was trimmed by 2 bases and J by 5 bases, leaving 7 bases between them. The CDR3 has 13 amino acids. CDR1 and CDR2 from the germline V gene are KGHSH and LQKENI. CDR3 nucleotide sequence: TGTGCCAGCTCACCAGGGGAGGATCAGCCCCAGCATTTT. Translating it yields CASSPGEDQPQHF.

The chain employs TRBV19 and TRBJ1-5, with TRBD1 as a possible D gene (6 bases). The germline CDR1 and CDR2 sequences are LNHDA and SQIVND (reference sequence). The CDR3 contains 15 residues. The ends were cut back, 3 bases at V and 4 bases at J, with 13 bases in the middle. The CDR3 is CASSITRGLNQPQHF. The CDR3 bases are TGTGCCAGTAGTATCACCAGGGGACTTAATCAGCCCCAGCATTTT.

The chain recombines TRBV5-1 with TRBJ2-1; D gene unclear. The CDR3 sequence is 14 residues long. V was clipped by 0 bases and J by 5 bases, with 9 bases between them. Germline CDR1 and CDR2: SGHRS and YFSETQ. The CDR3 here is CASSLDVMNNEQFF. DNA of the CDR3: TGCGCCAGCAGCTTGGACGTCATGAACAATGAGCAGTTCTTC.

The rearrangement joins TRBV19 to TRBJ1-2; possible D gene TRBD1, 5 bases. The length of the CDR3 is 14 residues. Per the germline V gene, CDR1 is LNHDA and CDR2 is SQIVND (reference sequence). Trimming shortened V by 4 bases and J by 0 bases, and 9 bases separated the two germline ends. CDR3 amino acids: CASSNGQANYGYTF. DNA of the CDR3: TGTGCCAGTAGTAACGGACAAGCTAACTATGGCTACACCTTC.

This clone was seen only once. The chain carries TRBV27 and TRBJ1-1, with no clear D. CDR1 is MNHEY and CDR2 is SMNVEV in the germline V gene (reference sequence). The CDR3 is 13 residues long. Deletions cut 7 bases from V and 7 bases from J, with 16 bases between. Here the CDR3 DNA reads TGTGCCAGCAAGCCTCGGGCGGGAGGTGAAGCTTTCTTT. Protein sequence: CASKPRAGGEAFF.

This clone was seen just once. The chain couples TRBV18 to TRBJ1-3; the D gene is possibly TRBD1 (6 bases). The CDR3 extends over 15 amino acids. Looked up from germline, CDR1 is KGHSH and CDR2 is LQKENI. The V gene lost 4 bases and the J gene lost 2 bases, with 12 bases spanning the gap. This chain's CDR3 is CASSRDKPPGNTIYF. The CDR3 region has the DNA TGTGCCAGCTCACGGGACAAACCGCCTGGAAACACCATATATTTT.

With respect to this clone: Other DNA sequences within the sample encode an identical CDR3. V and J are TRBV7-8 and TRBJ2-5, with a possible D match to TRBD2 (6 bases). V gave up 1 base and J gave up 4 bases, with 10 bases separating them. CDR1 is SGHVS, CDR2 FQNEAQ, per germline. The CDR3 runs to 14 residues. CDR3 region: CASSLELAGETQYF. CDR3 DNA: TGTGCCAGCAGCTTAGAACTAGCTGGAGAGACCCAGTACTTC.

The rearrangement joins TRBV5-1 to TRBJ2-3; 13 nucleotides agree with TRBD2. Germline V lookup: CDR1 SGHRS, CDR2 YFSETQ. CDR3 length: 15 amino acids. Losses at the gene ends were 4 bases for V and 5 bases for J; bases not matched to a gene: 4. CDR3 amino acids: CASSQRLAGGDTQYF. CDR3 nucleotides: TGCGCCAGCAGCCAACGACTAGCGGGAGGAGATACGCAGTATTTT.

For the CDR3, the DNA is TGTGCCAGCAGCCCCCAGACAGGATCCTACGACTGGGAGCAGTACTTC. This sequence encodes CASSPQTGSYDWEQYF. The chain joins TRBV7-6 to TRBJ2-7, with D possibly being TRBD1 (6 bases). Germline assignment: CDR1 SGHVS and CDR2 FNYEAQ. CDR3 size: 16 residues. V lost 5 bases to trimming and J lost 7 bases, with 24 bases between them.

Comments on this clone: The same CDR3 also results from other DNA sequences found in this sample. The chain employs TRBV4-1 and TRBJ1-2; no definite D call. V shed 0 bases and J shed 4 bases, with 6 bases lying between them. The CDR3 sequence is 13 residues long. The germline V gene has CDR1 MGHRA and CDR2 YSYEKL. CDR3: CASSQDPRYGYTF. In DNA form, the CDR3 reads TGCGCCAGCAGCCAAGATCCCCGCTATGGCTACACCTTC.

The V gene is TRBV18, the J gene TRBJ2-3; 10 bases map to TRBD2. The CDR3 is 15 amino acids. V lost 0 bases, J lost 5 bases, and 2 bases stayed unmatched. Germline lookup yields CDR1 KGHSH and CDR2 LQKENI. The CDR3 coding sequence is TGTGCCAGCTCACCACCGCTAGCGGGAGAAGATACGCAGTATTTT. It yields the protein CASSPPLAGEDTQYF.

V gene TRBV6-5 combines with J gene TRBJ2-7; perhaps TRBD1 as D (5 bases). Trimming pared 5 bases from V and 1 base from J, leaving 12 bases between. The CDR3 runs to 14 residues. Per the germline V gene, CDR1 is MNHEY and CDR2 is SVGAGI. CDR3 nucleotide sequence: TGTGCCAGCAGTCGTTACGACAGATCCTACGAGCAGTACTTC. Translation: CASSRYDRSYEQYF.

The J gene is TRBJ1-5, the V gene TRBV6-1; the match to TRBD1 covers 9 bases. The CDR3 length is 14 residues. Germline CDR1 is MNHNS and CDR2 is SASEGT. Trimming cost V 10 bases and J 5 bases; bases outside gene matches: 9. The CDR3 DNA is TGTGCCATCGGTCTAGGACAGGGGTATCAGCCCCAGCATTTT. Protein: CAIGLGQGYQPQHF.

Details on this clone: The same CDR3 is also encoded by other DNA sequences in this sample. CDR3 loop: CASSEAGTGYEQYF. In nucleotides, the CDR3 is TGTGCCAGCAGTGAAGCCGGGACAGGGTACGAGCAGTACTTC. This chain connects TRBV6-1 to TRBJ2-7; 9 nucleotides align to TRBD1. The CDR3 spans 14 residues. Germline V gives CDR1 MNHNS, CDR2 SASEGT. The V segment lost 0 bases and the J segment 4 bases; nucleotides outside the gene matches: 1.

This chain uses TRBV15 with TRBJ2-2; D unclear. Trimming left V 0 bases short and J 7 bases short, with 12 bases between. Per germline, CDR1 LNHNV and CDR2 YYDKDF (reference sequence). The CDR3 length is 15 residues. The CDR3 sequence: CATSRDGERRGELFF. The CDR3 nucleotides are TGTGCCACCAGCAGAGATGGAGAACGCCGCGGGGAGCTGTTTTTT.

This rearrangement joins TRBV6-6 to TRBJ1-2; D unclear. Looked up from germline, CDR1 is MNHNY and CDR2 is SVGAGI (reference sequence). Trimming took 6 bases from V and 8 from J, leaving 16 bases between them. The length of the CDR3 is 13 residues. The CDR3 DNA reads TGTGCCAGCAGCCGAGCACAATCGCAGGGCTACACCTTC. Its translation: CASSRAQSQGYTF.

The DNA for the CDR3 is TGTGCCTGGACCTCTCAAATCGGGGCGAACACTGAAGCTTTCTTT. It is translated as CAWTSQIGANTEAFF. The chain employs TRBV30 and TRBJ1-1; D is possibly TRBD1 (5 bases). The germline CDR1 and CDR2 sequences are GTSNPN and SVGIG (reference sequence). Trimming removed 4 bases at V and 1 base at J, with 16 bases between. The CDR3 loop spans 15 amino acids.

This chain connects TRBV7-9 to TRBJ2-7; 12 bases fit TRBD1. Germline V gene lookup returns CDR1 SEHNR and CDR2 FQNEAQ (reference sequence). Losses at the gene ends were 4 bases for V and 6 bases for J; bases not matched to a gene: 4. The CDR3 is made up of 14 amino acids. In DNA form, the CDR3 reads TGTGCCAGCAGCTCGGGACAGGGGGCGGGCGAGCAGTACTTC. This encodes CASSSGQGAGEQYF.

This clone showed up just a few times. The V call is TRBV30, the J call TRBJ1-3; 7 nucleotides line up with TRBD1. Per germline, CDR1 GTSNPN and CDR2 SVGIG (reference sequence). The CDR3 runs to 14 residues. V was clipped by 3 bases and J by 1 base; unmatched bases: 3. CDR3 bases: TGTGCCTGGAGCGAGGGGGCATCTGGAAACACCATATATTTT. Translated: CAWSEGASGNTIYF.